The sample holds one count of the clone carrying this T cell receptor (beta chain). Data came from immunoSEQ multiplex PCR; TCRdb stores just in-frame clones and leaves some out. The sample has over 300,000 clones; 90% are singletons. The data are from a study of blood T cell repertoires in COVID-19. The clonotype originates from a man in his late teens or twenties with active or convalescent COVID-19. Sequences were obtained from peripheral blood.

Written as DNA, the CDR3 is TGTGCCAGCAGCAAAGAGATTTGTCGGGCAGGGCATCGGGATCAGCCCCAGCATTTT. This translates into CASSKEICRAGHRDQPQHF. This chain connects TRBV21-1 to TRBJ1-5; TRBD1, as called in the table, went unchecked against the DNA. TRBV21-1 is an annotated pseudogene. The CDR3 is 19 amino acids.